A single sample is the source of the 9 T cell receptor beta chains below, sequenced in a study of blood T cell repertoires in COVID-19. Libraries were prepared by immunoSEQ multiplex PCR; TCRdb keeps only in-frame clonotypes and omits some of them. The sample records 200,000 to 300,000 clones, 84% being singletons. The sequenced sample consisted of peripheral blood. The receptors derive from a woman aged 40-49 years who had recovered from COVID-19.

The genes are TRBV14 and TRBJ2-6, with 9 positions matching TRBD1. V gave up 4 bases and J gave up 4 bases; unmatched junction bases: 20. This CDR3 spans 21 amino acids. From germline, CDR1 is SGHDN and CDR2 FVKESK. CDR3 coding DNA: TGTGCCAGCAGCCTGGTCCTGGGGCAAACCGGGACAGGGAAAGGGGCCAACGTCCTGACTTTC. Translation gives CASSLVLGQTGTGKGANVLTF.

CDR3 DNA: TGTGCCAGCAGGGGGTGGAGGCAGGCCGAAGCTTTCTTT. It is translated as CASRGWRQAEAFF. The chain has TRBV2 and TRBJ1-1; D not resolved. The CDR3 runs to 13 residues. Germline V CDR1 and CDR2: SNHLY, FYNNEI. V was pared by 6 bases and J by 8 bases, with 16 bases between.

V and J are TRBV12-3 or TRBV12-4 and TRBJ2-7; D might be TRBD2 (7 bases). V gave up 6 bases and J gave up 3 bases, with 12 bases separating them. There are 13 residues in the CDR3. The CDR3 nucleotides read TGTGCCAGCAGGTGGGGGGGGCACTACGAGCAGTACTTC. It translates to CASRWGGHYEQYF.

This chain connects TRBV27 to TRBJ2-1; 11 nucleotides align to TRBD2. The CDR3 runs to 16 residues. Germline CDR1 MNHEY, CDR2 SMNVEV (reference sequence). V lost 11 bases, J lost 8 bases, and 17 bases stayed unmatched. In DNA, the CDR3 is TGTGCCGTTGGTGATAGCGGGGGGGCCGGTTATCATGAGCAGTTCTTC. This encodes CAVGDSGGAGYHEQFF.

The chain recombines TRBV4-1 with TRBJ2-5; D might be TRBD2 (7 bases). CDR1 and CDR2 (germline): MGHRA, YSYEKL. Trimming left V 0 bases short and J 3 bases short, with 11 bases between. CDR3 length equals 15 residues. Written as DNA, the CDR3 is TGCGCCAGCAGCCAAGATCGGGGGGCCGAAGAGACCCAGTACTTC. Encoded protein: CASSQDRGAEETQYF.

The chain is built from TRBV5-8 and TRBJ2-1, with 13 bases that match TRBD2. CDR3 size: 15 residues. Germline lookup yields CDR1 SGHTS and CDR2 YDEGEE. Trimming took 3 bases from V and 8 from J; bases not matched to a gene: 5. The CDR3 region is CASSSGLAGVYEQFF. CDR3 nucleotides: TGTGCCAGCAGCTCAGGACTAGCGGGGGTATATGAGCAGTTCTTC.

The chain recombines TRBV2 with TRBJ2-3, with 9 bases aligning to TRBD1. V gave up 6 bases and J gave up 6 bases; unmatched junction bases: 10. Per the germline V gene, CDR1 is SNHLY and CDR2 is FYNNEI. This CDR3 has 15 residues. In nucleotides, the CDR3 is TGTGCCAGCAGGGTGGGACAGGGTGCTCCGGATACGCAGTATTTT. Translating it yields CASRVGQGAPDTQYF.

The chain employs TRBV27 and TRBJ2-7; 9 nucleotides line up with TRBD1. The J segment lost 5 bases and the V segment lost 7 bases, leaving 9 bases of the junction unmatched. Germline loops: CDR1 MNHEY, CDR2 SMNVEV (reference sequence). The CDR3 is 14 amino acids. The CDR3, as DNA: TGTGCCAGCACCCCCGGACAGGGGTATCACGAGCAGTACTTC. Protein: CASTPGQGYHEQYF.

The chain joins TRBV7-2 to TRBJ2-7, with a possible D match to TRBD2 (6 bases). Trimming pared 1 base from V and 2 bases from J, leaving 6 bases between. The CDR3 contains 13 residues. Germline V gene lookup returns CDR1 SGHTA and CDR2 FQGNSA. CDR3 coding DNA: TGTGCCAGCAGCTTAGGGAGGGCCTACGAGCAGTACTTC. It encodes CASSLGRAYEQYF. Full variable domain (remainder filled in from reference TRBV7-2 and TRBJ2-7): GAGVSQSPSNKVTEKGKDVELRCDPISGHTALYWYRQSLGQGLEFLIYFQGNSAPDKSGLPSDRFSAERTGGSVSTLTIQRTQQEDSAVYLCASSLGRAYEQYFGPGTRLTVT.